The clone carrying this TCR beta chain was seen a handful of times. As yet, its antigen is unknown. Each CDR3 protein gets one entry after TCRdb re-called the 5' RACE reads with MiXCR. The sample contains some 300,000 distinct CDR3 sequences, 7.5% to 9.5% of which appear only once. The entry originates in a study of T cells after yellow fever vaccination. For the study at large: Preparing low-cell-number fractions relied on SMART-Seq v4 Ultra Low Input.

Regarding the study as a whole: Most clones from primary vaccination resurfaced after the booster (nearly 97% CD4, around 90% CD8).

CDR1 MDHEN and CDR2 SYDVKM come from the germline V gene. The CDR3 runs to 14 residues. V was shortened by 8 bases and J by 7 bases, with 20 bases between the two germline ends. The input for sequencing was CD4+ T cells sorted from PBMCs, taken 5 days after the yellow fever booster vaccination. This clonotype was sampled from a man younger than 35 who received the YFV17D yellow fever vaccine. This sequence joins TRBV28 and TRBJ1-2, with D possibly being TRBD1 (5 bases). The CDR3 region has the DNA TGTGCCAGCGGGCGAGGGACCGCACTCGGTGGCTACACCTTC. Translated: CASGRGTALGGYTF.